The T cell receptor beta chain described here comes from a study of Ad26.COV2.S vaccination and SARS-CoV-2 variants. Study summary: A COV1001 Ad26.COV2.S trial-arm participant provided the sample.

Overall study results and limits: Breadth, reportedly substantial, characterized the spike-specific CD8+ and CD4+ T cell responses after vaccination. Spike-specific TCR breadth in vaccine recipients exceeded that seen in placebo recipients.

Sequenced by immunoSEQ multiplex PCR; TCRdb stores in-frame clones only, minus some. The sample has hundreds of thousands of clones, about 93% seen once. Note on this clone: What it binds is not known.

Germline CDR1 and CDR2: SGHDT and YYEEEE. V gave up 4 bases and J gave up 2 bases; unmatched junction bases: 4. The CDR3 runs to 16 residues. Treatment indicated: 19 received Ad26.COV2.S at low or high dose, single or two shots; several received placebo; per-sample allocation not given. Sample collection was performed on day 63 after the first vaccine or placebo injection. Ad26 vector vaccine expressed Wuhan-strain SARS-CoV-2 spike. The starting material was peripheral blood, obtained in a trial of Ad26.COV2.S vaccine versus placebo. The V and J genes are TRBV5-6 and TRBJ2-2; 11 nucleotides align to TRBD2. The TCR sequence derives from a person between 18 and 60 years old who received the Ad26.COV2.S COVID-19 vaccine or a placebo. The DNA of the CDR3 is TGTGCCAGCAGCCTGCGACTAGCGGGAAACACCGGGGAGCTGTTTTTT. Translated: CASSLRLAGNTGELFF. Looking up the rest from reference TRBV5-6 and TRBJ2-2 gives the full variable domain: DAGVTQSPTHLIKTRGQQVTLRCSPKSGHDTVSWYQQALGQGPQFIFQYYEEEERQRGNFPDRFSGHQFPNYSSELNVNALLLGDSALYLCASSLRLAGNTGELFFGEGSRLTVL.